A single sample is the source of the 28 T cell receptor beta chains below, sequenced in a study of T cells after yellow fever vaccination. TCRdb itself ran the 5' RACE reads through MiXCR, one entry per CDR3 protein. The sample lists nearly 70,000 distinct CDR3 sequences; more than 6.5% were seen once. This specimen consisted of CD8+ T cells sorted from PBMCs, obtained roughly 45 days after the first yellow fever vaccination. These receptors originate from a man between 18 and 35 years old who received the YFV17D yellow fever vaccine.

This clonotype has at least ten counts. V is TRBV13 and J is TRBJ2-7; D might be TRBD1 (5 bases). Germline CDR1 is PRHDT and CDR2 is FYEKMQ (reference sequence). The CDR3 sequence is 12 residues long. DNA for the CDR3: TGTGCCAGCAGCTTAGGCCCGAAGGGGCTGGAAGTC. It encodes CASSLGPKGLEV.

The CDR3, as DNA: TGCGCCAGCAGCCAAGATCGGACAGCAGGTCAGCCCCAGCATTTT. Its translation is CASSQDRTAGQPQHF. The V and J genes are TRBV4-1 and TRBJ1-5; tentatively, D is TRBD1 (6 bases). V was trimmed by 0 bases and J by 6 bases, leaving 12 bases between them. The CDR3 extends over 15 amino acids. The germline gives CDR1 MGHRA, CDR2 YSYEKL.

This clonotype has a count of ten or more. The gene calls are TRBV5-6 and TRBJ2-1; 7 bases fit TRBD1. The CDR3 has 15 amino acids. The ends lost 0 bases at V and 8 bases at J; junction bases unmatched: 8. Germline values: CDR1 SGHDT, CDR2 YYEEEE. The CDR3 sequence is CASSLARGSRDEQFF. As DNA, the CDR3 is TGTGCCAGCAGCTTGGCCAGGGGGAGTCGGGATGAGCAGTTCTTC.

This clonotype came up many times. This chain uses TRBV13 with TRBJ2-7; D unclear. V dropped 5 bases and J dropped 1 base, with 12 bases sitting between them. The CDR3 totals 14 residues. The germline V gene has CDR1 PRHDT and CDR2 FYEKMQ (reference sequence). CDR3 residues: CASSHTTDSYEQYF. The DNA for the CDR3 is TGTGCCAGCAGCCACACCACGGATTCCTACGAGCAGTACTTC.

There are a few counts of this clonotype. This chain joins TRBV19 and TRBJ2-7, with D maybe TRBD1 (6 bases). The CDR3 runs to 14 residues. Germline values: CDR1 LNHDA, CDR2 SQIVND (reference sequence). V lost 2 bases to trimming and J lost 2 bases, with 10 bases between them. Here the CDR3 reads CASSISDSAYEQYF. The CDR3 DNA sequence: TGTGCCAGTAGTATATCGGACAGTGCCTACGAGCAGTACTTC.

This clonotype has a count of ten or more. J is TRBJ2-2 and V is TRBV5-1; TRBD1 might be the D (6 bases). Germline V gene data show CDR1 as SGHRS and CDR2 as YFSETQ. V was pared by 4 bases and J by 1 base, with 20 bases between. This CDR3 has 18 residues. The CDR3 loop reads CASSRIESLTGNTGELFF. The CDR3, as DNA: TGCGCCAGCAGCCGTATCGAGAGCCTGACAGGGAACACCGGGGAGCTGTTTTTT.

This clonotype was recorded many times. The rearrangement joins TRBV4-3 to TRBJ1-1; D is unresolved. The germline V and J ends were trimmed by 3 bases and 1 base, with 9 bases remaining between them. This CDR3 region has 14 residues. The germline V gene encodes CDR1 LGHNA and CDR2 YSLEER. Written as DNA, the CDR3 is TGCGCCAGCAGCCAGTCTATGACGAACACTGAAGCTTTCTTT. Its translation: CASSQSMTNTEAFF.

This clonotype was seen many times. The genes are TRBV20-1 and TRBJ1-4; TRBD1 is a possible D gene (5 bases). Trimming took 6 bases from V and 8 from J, leaving 19 bases between them. Germline CDR1 and CDR2: DFQATT and SNEGSKA (reference sequence). This CDR3 is built from 14 residues. CDR3 bases: TGCAGTGCAAGGACGGTATCTAAGGGGGAAAAACTGTTTTTT. Its translation is CSARTVSKGEKLFF.

This clonotype was observed a handful of times. The rearrangement links TRBV12-3 or TRBV12-4 to TRBJ2-7, with TRBD2 matching over 10 bases. This CDR3 spans 17 amino acids. Unmatched junction bases numbered 7, after V lost 1 base and J lost 1 base. The CDR3 region has the DNA TGTGCCAGCAGTTTAGGTACTAGCGGGGTTCCTTCCTACGAGCAGTACTTC. Translating gives CASSLGTSGVPSYEQYF.

In its sample, this clonotype was seen many times. The chain carries TRBV11-2 and TRBJ2-5, with 7 bases matching TRBD2. J lost 3 bases, V lost 5 bases, and 6 bases had no gene match. Germline CDR1 and CDR2: SGHAT and FQNNGV. The CDR3 runs 14 residues. The CDR3 nucleotides are TGTGCCAGCAGCAGAGGGAGGGTCGAAGAGACCCAGTACTTC. Encoded protein: CASSRGRVEETQYF. Drawing the rest from reference TRBV11-2 and TRBJ2-5, the complete variable domain is EAGVAQSPRYKIIEKRQSVAFWCNPISGHATLYWYQQILGQGPKLLIQFQNNGVVDDSQLPKDRFSAERLKGVDSTLKIQPAKLEDSAVYLCASSRGRVEETQYFGPGTRLLVL.

This clonotype has ten or more counts. The chain joins TRBV24-1 to TRBJ2-5; D possibly corresponds to TRBD1 (6 bases). CDR3 length equals 13 residues. V lost 3 bases to trimming and J lost 5 bases, with 9 bases between them. From germline, CDR1 is KGHDR and CDR2 SFDVKD. This chain's CDR3 is CATSDVQGETQYF. The CDR3, as DNA: TGTGCCACCAGTGATGTACAGGGCGAGACCCAGTACTTC.

This clonotype has a handful of counts. This chain links TRBV7-9 with TRBJ2-1; 7 nucleotides agree with TRBD2. V shed 5 bases, J shed 2 bases, and the junction held 6 bases outside the gene matches. Germline V lookup: CDR1 SEHNR, CDR2 FQNEAQ (reference sequence). The CDR3 contains 15 residues. CDR3: CASSLGAGAYNEQFF. The CDR3 region has the DNA TGTGCCAGCAGCCTCGGTGCGGGGGCCTACAATGAGCAGTTCTTC. Complete variable domain (other parts from reference TRBV7-9 and TRBJ2-1): DTGVSQNPRHKITKRGQNVTFRCDPISEHNRLYWYRQTLGQGPEFLTYFQNEAQLEKSRLLSDRFSAERPKGSFSTLEIQRTEQGDSAMYLCASSLGAGAYNEQFFGPGTRLTVL.

This clonotype has ten or more counts. The chain links TRBV5-1 to TRBJ1-1, with a tentative D call TRBD1 (5 bases). V dropped 1 base and J dropped 0 bases, with 10 bases sitting between them. The V gene's germline CDR1 is SGHRS and CDR2 YFSETQ. CDR3 length: 15 residues. This CDR3 reads CASSLTGFMNTEAFF. The CDR3 DNA is TGCGCCAGCAGCTTGACAGGATTCATGAACACTGAAGCTTTCTTT.

This clonotype was counted a few times. The rearrangement links TRBV4-3 to TRBJ1-2, with 9 bases that match TRBD1. V was pared by 3 bases and J by 4 bases, with 6 bases of the junction left unmatched. The CDR3 covers 15 residues. Per germline, CDR1 LGHNA and CDR2 YSLEER. The chain's CDR3 is CASSQSDRGGYGYTF. As DNA, the CDR3 is TGCGCCAGCAGCCAGTCAGACAGGGGGGGCTATGGCTACACCTTC.

CDR3 coding DNA: TGTGCCACCAGCAGCAGAGCGGACCTGGGCCTTGGGGACACCGGGGAGCTGTTTTTT. Translating it yields CATSSRADLGLGDTGELFF. J is TRBJ2-2 and V is TRBV15; tentative D call: TRBD2 (5 bases). The CDR3 has 19 residues. The V gene lost 3 bases and the J gene lost 3 bases, with 23 bases spanning the gap. Germline V gene lookup returns CDR1 LNHNV and CDR2 YYDKDF (reference sequence).

This clonotype occurred many times. The V call is TRBV27, the J call TRBJ2-1, with 10 nucleotides matching TRBD2. Germline CDR1 and CDR2: MNHEY and SMNVEV (reference sequence). V dropped 10 bases and J dropped 6; count of bases not matched to a gene: 3. The CDR3 is 12 amino acids. The CDR3 spells CATRTSGNEQFF. The CDR3 coding sequence is TGTGCCACGCGGACTAGCGGCAATGAGCAGTTCTTC.

The chain carries TRBV7-6 and TRBJ2-2; D possibly corresponds to TRBD2 (6 bases). The V and J ends lost 5 bases and 1 base respectively, with 20 bases between them. CDR1 and CDR2 from the germline V gene are SGHVS and FNYEAQ. CDR3 length: 18 residues. Here the CDR3 DNA reads TGTGCCAGCAGCCCACCCCCGGGAGAACCCCAGAACACCGGGGAGCTGTTTTTT. It specifies CASSPPPGEPQNTGELFF.

This clonotype was detected a few times. The chain combines TRBV6-5 with TRBJ1-1; possible D gene TRBD1, 5 bases. Trimming took 2 bases from V and 1 from J, leaving 8 bases between them. Per the germline V gene, CDR1 is MNHEY and CDR2 is SVGAGI. There are 14 residues in the CDR3. The CDR3 reads CASSYRQGNTEAFF. CDR3 coding DNA: TGTGCCAGCAGTTACCGGCAGGGGAACACTGAAGCTTTCTTT.

In this sample, this clonotype turned up many times. The chain employs TRBV12-3 or TRBV12-4 and TRBJ2-7; D might be TRBD2 (6 bases). V was pared by 0 bases and J by 3 bases, with 9 bases between. This CDR3 is built from 14 residues. In nucleotides, the CDR3 is TGTGCCAGCAGTTTAGCTTACGGGAGCTACGAGCAGTACTTC. Translation gives CASSLAYGSYEQYF.

This rearrangement joins TRBV23-1 to TRBJ2-7, with D perhaps TRBD1 or TRBD2 (5 bases each). TRBV23-1 is marked as an open reading frame, function uncertain. This CDR3 has 16 residues. Trimming took off 2 bases at V and 0 bases at J, with 14 bases between the two ends. The CDR3 bases are TGCGCCAGCAGTCAAGGGGACCGAGGGGCCTCCTACGAGCAGTACTTC. The encoded protein is CASSQGDRGASYEQYF.

The chain recombines TRBV27 with TRBJ1-2; D not certain. The CDR3 is made up of 13 amino acids. V lost 3 bases and J lost 0, with 5 bases in between. CDR1 and CDR2 from the germline V gene are MNHEY and SMNVEV (reference sequence). The DNA of the CDR3 is TGTGCCAGCAGTTTGAATCCTAACTATGGCTACACCTTC. Protein product: CASSLNPNYGYTF.

This chain links TRBV4-1 with TRBJ1-1; 8 bases are a match to TRBD1. The junction had 7 bases not matched to a gene; V was cut back by 4 bases and J by 3 bases. This CDR3 has 15 amino acids. CDR1 and CDR2 from the germline V gene are MGHRA and YSYEKL. CDR3: CASSRWDRRDTEAFF. The CDR3, as DNA: TGCGCCAGCAGCCGGTGGGACAGGCGAGACACTGAAGCTTTCTTT.

Many counts were recorded for this clonotype. The V call is TRBV4-2, the J call TRBJ1-1; D remains ambiguous. The CDR3 covers 15 residues. The germline CDR1 and CDR2 sequences are LGHNA and YNFKEQ. The V and J ends lost 1 base and 0 bases respectively, with 9 bases between them. This chain's CDR3 is CASSQASTVNTEAFF. In DNA form, the CDR3 reads TGTGCCAGCAGCCAAGCGAGTACAGTGAACACTGAAGCTTTCTTT.

This clonotype has just a few counts. V is TRBV6-5 and J is TRBJ1-6, with 10 bases lining up with TRBD1. Trimming took 6 bases from V and 10 from J; bases not matched to a gene: 9. The CDR3 is made up of 15 amino acids. CDR1 and CDR2 (germline): MNHEY, SVGAGI. The CDR3 here is CASSVAGTGASPLHF. In DNA, the CDR3 is TGTGCCAGCAGCGTTGCCGGGACAGGGGCGTCACCCCTCCACTTT.

The chain carries TRBV12-3 or TRBV12-4 and TRBJ2-1; 9 positions agree with TRBD2. J was trimmed by 9 bases and V by 7 bases; bases with no gene match: 7. This CDR3 spans 13 amino acids. CDR3 coding DNA: TGTGCCAGCACCTCAGCGGGGGGTGTTGAGCAGTTCTTC. This codes for CASTSAGGVEQFF.

This clonotype was counted many times. The genes are TRBV27 and TRBJ2-2; either TRBD1 or TRBD2 may supply D (5 bases each). This CDR3 has 13 amino acids. V was trimmed by 3 bases and J by 6 bases, leaving 8 bases between them. Germline V gene data show CDR1 as MNHEY and CDR2 as SMNVEV (reference sequence). The CDR3: CASSLRGSGELFF. CDR3 DNA sequence: TGTGCCAGCAGTTTGAGGGGCTCCGGGGAGCTGTTTTTT.

This clonotype was seen a handful of times. The chain links TRBV7-9 to TRBJ1-1; no reliable D call. This CDR3 contains 14 residues. The V gene lost 0 bases and the J gene lost 7 bases, with 12 bases spanning the gap. CDR1 is SEHNR, CDR2 FQNEAQ, per germline (reference sequence). The CDR3 nucleotides read TGTGCCAGCAGCTTAGCAGGTGCGGCTAATGAAGCTTTCTTT. Its protein product is CASSLAGAANEAFF.

This clonotype appeared many times. The chain carries TRBV12-3 or TRBV12-4 and TRBJ2-3; D unresolved. The CDR3 length is 14 residues. The germline V and J ends were trimmed by 6 bases and 2 bases, with 12 bases remaining between them. For the CDR3, the DNA is TGTGCCAGCAGCCGGATAACTGCCACAGATACGCAGTATTTT. Its translation is CASSRITATDTQYF.